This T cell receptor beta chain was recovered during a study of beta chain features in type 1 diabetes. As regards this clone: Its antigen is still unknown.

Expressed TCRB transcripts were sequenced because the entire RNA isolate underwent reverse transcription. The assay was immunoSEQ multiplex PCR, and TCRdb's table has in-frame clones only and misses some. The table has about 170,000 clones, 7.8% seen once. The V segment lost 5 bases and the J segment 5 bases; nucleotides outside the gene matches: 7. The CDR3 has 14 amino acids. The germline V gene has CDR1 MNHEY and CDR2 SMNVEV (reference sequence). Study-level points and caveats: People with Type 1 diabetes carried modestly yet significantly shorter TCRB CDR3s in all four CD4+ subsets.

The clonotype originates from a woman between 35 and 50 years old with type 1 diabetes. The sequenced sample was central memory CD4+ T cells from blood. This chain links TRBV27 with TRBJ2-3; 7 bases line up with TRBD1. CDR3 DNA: TGTGCCAGCAGTCTTGACAGGGTGAGAGATACGCAGTATTTT. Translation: CASSLDRVRDTQYF.